A selection of T cell receptor beta chains follows, all from one sample in a study of blood T cell repertoires in COVID-19. Sequenced by immunoSEQ multiplex PCR; TCRdb stores in-frame clones only, minus some. In the table there are 350,000 to 550,000 clones, roughly 87% of which are singletons. Sequencing was performed on PBMCs or T cells enriched from blood (not recorded which). The receptors here all came from a woman aged 18 to 35 with acute COVID-19. Both conserved end residues are part of each CDR3. The D gene is left open where the match is weak. Clone size is given for some rows only: seen once, a few or many times, or a class if the clone is expanded.

size	V	D	J	CDR3	DNA
-	TRBV18	TRBD2	TRBJ2-1	CASCLAGDYNEQFF	TGTGCCAGCTGCCTAGCGGGAGACTACAATGAGCAGTTCTTC
few	TRBV28	-	TRBJ1-5	CASSLLLYSNQPQHF	TGTGCCAGCAGTTTACTCCTATATAGCAATCAGCCCCAGCATTTT
-	TRBV28	-	TRBJ1-4	CASSLARNEKLFF	TGTGCCAGCAGTTTGGCTCGAAATGAAAAACTGTTTTTT
-	TRBV5-1	-	TRBJ1-2	CASSLVDRSNYGYTF	TGCGCCAGCAGCTTGGTGGACAGATCTAACTATGGCTACACCTTC
-	TRBV21-1	-	TRBJ1-5	CASSFNRRDRDANQPQHF	TGTGCCAGCAGCTTCAACAGGAGGGACAGGGACGCCAATCAGCCCCAGCATTTT
-	TRBV7-2	TRBD2	TRBJ2-1	CASSLRLAGENNEQFF	TGTGCCAGCAGCCTCAGACTAGCGGGAGAGAACAATGAGCAGTTCTTC
-	TRBV7-9	-	TRBJ1-5	CASSIEDRPQHF	TGTGCCAGCAGCATTGAGGACAGACCCCAGCATTTT
-	TRBV4-2	-	TRBJ1-6	CASSQEWGGQLPLHF	TGTGCCAGCAGCCAAGAATGGGGCGGTCAATTGCCCCTCCACTTT
-	TRBV5-1	TRBD1	TRBJ2-1	CASRYSGTGAYNEQFF	TGCGCCAGCAGATATTCCGGGACAGGAGCCTACAATGAGCAGTTCTTC
-	TRBV11-2	-	TRBJ2-1	CASSFKTNEQFF	TGTGCCAGCAGCTTTAAGACTAATGAGCAGTTCTTC
-	TRBV30	TRBD1	TRBJ2-7	CAWSVWDRDYEQYF	TGTGCCTGGAGTGTATGGGACAGGGATTACGAGCAGTACTTC
-	TRBV11-3	-	TRBJ2-2	CASSLRVTGELFF	TGTGCCAGCAGCTTAAGAGTCACCGGGGAGCTGTTTTTT
-	TRBV5-1	-	TRBJ2-5	CASSLGSSRETQYF	TGCGCCAGCAGCTTGGGGTCCTCGAGGGAGACCCAGTACTTC
-	TRBV4-2	-	TRBJ2-2	CASSQGEGVNTGELFF	TGTGCCAGCAGCCAAGGCGAAGGGGTAAACACCGGGGAGCTGTTTTTT
-	TRBV13	-	TRBJ1-5	CASSTGFAQPQHF	TGTGCCAGCAGTACCGGGTTTGCTCAGCCCCAGCATTTT
-	TRBV4-3	TRBD1	TRBJ2-3	CASSQGPIGQGALSDTQYF	TGCGCCAGCAGCCAAGGCCCCATCGGACAGGGGGCACTCTCAGATACGCAGTATTTT
-	TRBV28	-	TRBJ2-1	CASRPLDRLYNEQFF	TGTGCCAGCAGGCCCCTGGACAGACTTTACAATGAGCAGTTCTTC
-	TRBV5-1	-	TRBJ2-1	CASSLVPPSSYNEQFF	TGCGCCAGCAGCTTGGTTCCCCCGAGCTCCTACAATGAGCAGTTCTTC
-	TRBV5-6	-	TRBJ2-5	CASSLGVPAGTQYF	TGTGCCAGCAGCTTGGGTGTTCCCGCGGGGACCCAGTACTTC
-	TRBV7-9	TRBD2	TRBJ2-5	CASSSPSGAQETQYF	TGTGCCAGCAGCTCACCTAGCGGGGCCCAAGAGACCCAGTACTTC
-	TRBV12-3/TRBV12-4	TRBD1	TRBJ1-5	CASSPQGSQPQHF	TGTGCCAGCAGTCCACAGGGGTCTCAGCCCCAGCATTTT
once	TRBV4-1	TRBD1	TRBJ2-7	CASSREGANEQYF	TGCGCCAGCAGCCGAGAGGGGGCCAACGAGCAGTACTTC
-	TRBV3-1/TRBV3-2	TRBD2	TRBJ2-3	CASSQLPGLAALPDTQYF	TGTGCCAGCAGCCAACTCCCGGGACTAGCTGCACTCCCAGATACGCAGTATTTT
-	TRBV18	-	TRBJ2-5	CASSPLPGHQEETQYF	TGTGCCAGCTCACCACTCCCAGGGCACCAGGAAGAGACCCAGTACTTC
-	TRBV6-2/TRBV6-3	-	TRBJ1-2	CASSYSPRDNGYTF	TGTGCCAGCAGTTACTCTCCCAGGGACAATGGCTACACCTTC
once	TRBV3-1/TRBV3-2	-	TRBJ1-1	CASSFVTGSAEAFF	TGTGCCAGCAGCTTCGTCACAGGGAGCGCTGAAGCTTTCTTT
-	TRBV4-3	TRBD2	TRBJ2-5	CASSQDLLAGGSETQYF	TGCGCCAGCAGCCAAGATCTCCTAGCGGGAGGCTCAGAGACCCAGTACTTC
-	TRBV5-4	-	TRBJ2-2	CASSFSGNTGELFF	TGTGCCAGCAGCTTTTCGGGGAACACCGGGGAGCTGTTTTTT
-	TRBV7-9	TRBD1	TRBJ1-2	CASSGAPTGNGDYGYTF	TGTGCCAGCAGCGGGGCCCCGACAGGGAATGGGGACTATGGCTACACCTTC
-	TRBV2	-	TRBJ2-5	CASREWGDGDSKETQYF	TGTGCCAGCAGAGAGTGGGGGGACGGGGACAGTAAAGAGACCCAGTACTTC
-	TRBV21-1	-	TRBJ1-3	CASRRLREFSGNTIYF	TGTGCCAGCAGGCGGTTGAGGGAATTCTCTGGAAACACCATATATTTT
few	TRBV6-2/TRBV6-3	TRBD2	TRBJ2-7	CASSYSSGRSEQYF	TGTGCCAGCAGTTACTCTAGCGGGAGAAGCGAGCAGTACTTC
-	TRBV6-1	-	TRBJ1-4	CASSELTAVQATNEKLFF	TGTGCCAGCAGTGAACTTACAGCTGTGCAGGCAACTAATGAAAAACTGTTTTTT
-	TRBV28	TRBD2	TRBJ2-7	CASSFGGRAYEQYF	TGTGCCAGCAGTTTCGGTGGGAGGGCCTACGAGCAGTACTTC
-	TRBV11-2	-	TRBJ1-4	CASSLQMGGYEKLFF	TGTGCCAGCAGCCTTCAAATGGGGGGTTATGAAAAACTGTTTTTT
-	TRBV5-6	-	TRBJ1-6	CASSLEPRDNSPLHF	TGTGCCAGCAGCTTGGAACCCAGGGATAATTCACCCCTCCACTTT
-	TRBV16	TRBD1	TRBJ1-2	CASSRGQGEGYTF	TGTGCCAGCAGCCGGGGACAGGGAGAAGGCTACACCTTC
-	TRBV28	TRBD2	TRBJ2-5	CASSRAGISQETQYF	TGTGCCAGCAGTCGAGCGGGGATATCCCAAGAGACCCAGTACTTC
few	TRBV11-2	-	TRBJ2-7	CASSLGSEPQSYEQYF	TGTGCCAGCAGCTTAGGGTCAGAACCTCAATCCTACGAGCAGTACTTC
-	TRBV5-1	TRBD2	TRBJ2-7	CASSPGTSGVPYEQYF	TGCGCCAGCAGCCCCGGGACTAGCGGGGTTCCCTACGAGCAGTACTTC
-	TRBV7-9	TRBD1	TRBJ1-4	CASSFPPGTGGSLDEKLFF	TGTGCCAGCAGCTTCCCCCCCGGGACAGGGGGTTCCCTTGATGAAAAACTGTTTTTT